This section outlines one TCR beta chain sequence together with its context. Antigen specificity is unknown. The data are from a study of CD8 T cells in ankylosing spondylitis. Overall study results and limits: A motif of 7 to 9 highly homologous TCR beta variants was seen as apparently characteristic of ankylosing spondylitis blood.

Trimming took off 5 bases at V and 4 bases at J, with 8 bases between the two ends. CDR1 is LGHDT and CDR2 is YNNKEL in the germline V gene (reference sequence). The CDR3 is made up of 13 amino acids. TCRdb used MiXCR to reprocess the 5' RACE reads, holding one entry per CDR3 protein. The repertoire holds fewer than 550,000 distinct CDR3 sequences, approximately 5% seen once, with 3.5% in the top ten. Sequenced material: blood, either unsorted or a sorted T cell fraction (not recorded which). This TCR was recovered from a male donor with ankylosing spondylitis. This chain connects TRBV3-1 to TRBJ2-2; D ambiguous. CDR3 bases: TGTGCCAGCAGCTCCCGAAGCACCGGGGAGCTGTTTTTT. It encodes CASSSRSTGELFF.